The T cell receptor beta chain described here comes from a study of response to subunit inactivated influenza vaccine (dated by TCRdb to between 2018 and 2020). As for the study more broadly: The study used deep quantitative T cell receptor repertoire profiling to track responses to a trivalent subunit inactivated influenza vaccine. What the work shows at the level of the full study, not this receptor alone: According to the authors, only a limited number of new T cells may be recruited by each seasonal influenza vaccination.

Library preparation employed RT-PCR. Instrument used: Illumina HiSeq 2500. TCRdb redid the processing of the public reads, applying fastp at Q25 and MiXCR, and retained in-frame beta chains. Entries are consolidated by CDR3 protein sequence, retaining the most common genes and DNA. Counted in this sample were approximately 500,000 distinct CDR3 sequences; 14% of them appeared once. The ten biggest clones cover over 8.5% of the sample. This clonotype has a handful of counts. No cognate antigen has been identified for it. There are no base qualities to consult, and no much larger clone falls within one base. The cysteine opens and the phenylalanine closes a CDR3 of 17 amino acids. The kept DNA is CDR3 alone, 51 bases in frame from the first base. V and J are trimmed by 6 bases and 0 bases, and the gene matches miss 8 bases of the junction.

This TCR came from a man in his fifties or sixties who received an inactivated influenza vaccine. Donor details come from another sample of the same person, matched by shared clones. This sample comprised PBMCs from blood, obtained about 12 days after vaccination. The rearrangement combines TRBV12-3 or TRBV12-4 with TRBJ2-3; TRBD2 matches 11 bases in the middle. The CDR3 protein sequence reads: CASSPRTSGSSTDTQYF. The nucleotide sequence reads TGTGCCAGCAGCCCTCGGACTAGCGGGTCTAGCACAGATACGCAGTATTTT.